This T cell receptor (beta chain) was recovered during a study of T-cell memory formation after mild COVID-19. The study, taken as a whole, reports: Among clones peaking at day 37 in the second wave, SARS-CoV-2 specificity remained unconfirmed.

Germline-derived CDR1 and CDR2 are LGHNA and YSLEER. The CDR3 sequence is 15 residues long. V was pared by 1 base and J by 3 bases, with 12 bases between. TCRdb recomputed calls from the 5' RACE reads with MiXCR, one row per CDR3 protein. The sample has around 300,000 distinct CDR3 sequences; 10% to 15% are singletons. Turning to this clonotype: Its antigen is as yet unknown.

The sample was PBMCs or a T cell subset sorted from them (not recorded which). This clonotype was obtained from a man aged 18 to 29 who had mild COVID-19 (a few samples of this study predate the infection). Cell type and time point are not known. The chain carries TRBV4-3 and TRBJ1-1, with unresolved D. CDR3 loop: CASSQVFVLHTEAFF. The CDR3 DNA reads as TGCGCCAGCAGCCAAGTGTTTGTCCTACACACTGAAGCTTTCTTT.